The TCR beta chain under discussion was sequenced for a study of beta chain features in type 1 diabetes. Study outcomes and limitations: Any HLA type influence on TCRB rearrangement was left unresolved here.

Remarks on this clone: What it binds is not known.

Trimming at V came to 4 bases and at J to 5 bases, leaving 8 bases not matched to a gene. The V gene's germline CDR1 is LGHNA and CDR2 YSLEER. This CDR3 contains 15 residues. Since all of the isolated RNA was reverse transcribed, expressed TCRB transcripts were what got sequenced. The data were produced by immunoSEQ multiplex PCR, yet TCRdb's version contains in-frame clones alone and is incomplete. The data show approximately 160,000 clones, with roughly 8.1% seen just once and around 0.65% held by the top ten. V is TRBV4-3 and J is TRBJ2-1, with 7 bases lining up with TRBD2. The sequencing sample was made of central memory CD4+ T cells from blood. This clonotype was obtained from a man aged 18 to 29 in good health. The CDR3 DNA is TGCGCCAGCAGCCGGGTGGGAGGGCCCAACAATGAGCAGTTCTTC. This gives the protein CASSRVGGPNNEQFF.